These 10 T cell receptor beta chains were sequenced from one sample in a study of blood T cells in healthy people across ages. It was with a sample-barcoded 5' primer and a J-beta primer mix that a second PCR of roughly 7 to 12 cycles was run. TCRdb reanalysed the 5' RACE reads using MiXCR and keeps one entry per CDR3 protein. The sample consists of approximately 790,000 distinct CDR3 sequences, 60% to 80% of them appearing once. Sequenced input: blood. Receptor source: a man between 25 and 39 years old in good health.

This clonotype was recorded once. CDR3 amino acids: CSAVGTRENTGELFF. CDR3 coding DNA: TGCAGTGCTGTCGGGACTAGGGAGAACACCGGGGAGCTGTTTTTT. The rearrangement links TRBV20-1 to TRBJ2-2, with 8 positions matching TRBD2. The CDR3 spans 15 residues. Germline V gene data show CDR1 as DFQATT and CDR2 as SNEGSKA (reference sequence). V gave up 5 bases and J gave up 1 base; unmatched junction bases: 6.

In this sample, this clonotype turned up a few times. The chain couples TRBV4-3 to TRBJ1-2; 11 positions agree with TRBD1. From germline, CDR1 is LGHNA and CDR2 YSLEER. The CDR3 extends over 16 amino acids. Losses at the gene ends were 0 bases for V and 5 bases for J; bases not matched to a gene: 5. CDR3 sequence (DNA): TGCGCCAGCAGCCAAGAGGAGGGACAGGGGGTTTATGGCTACACCTTC. Encoded protein: CASSQEEGQGVYGYTF.

The rearrangement uses TRBV6-1 and TRBJ2-3, with 8 bases aligning to TRBD2. CDR1 and CDR2 from the germline V gene are MNHNS and SASEGT. V was clipped by 3 bases and J by 1 base; unmatched bases: 3. This CDR3 comprises 15 residues. The CDR3 sequence: CASSDREGGTDTQYF. The CDR3 region has the DNA TGTGCCAGCAGTGACCGGGAGGGGGGCACAGATACGCAGTATTTT.

This chain links TRBV30 with TRBJ2-7; no clear D. The J call is uncertain, as TRBJ2-5 better fits the DNA end. The CDR3 runs to 11 residues. Germline V gene sequence: CDR1 GTSNPN, CDR2 SVGIG (reference sequence). The CDR3 protein is CAWSVPRTQYF. In DNA, the CDR3 is TGTGCCTGGAGTGTTCCCCGGACCCAGTACTTC.

This clonotype was recorded a few times. V usage is TRBV12-3 or TRBV12-4 and J usage is TRBJ2-1; tentative D call: TRBD1 (5 bases). Trimming took off 6 bases at V and 2 bases at J, with 8 bases between the two ends. This CDR3 has 13 residues. CDR3 in amino acids: CASRMDTYNEQFF. The CDR3 DNA reads as TGTGCCAGCAGAATGGACACCTACAATGAGCAGTTCTTC.

The chain is built from TRBV5-1 and TRBJ2-1; 8 positions agree with TRBD1. Unmatched junction bases numbered 5, after V lost 2 bases and J lost 7 bases. This CDR3 has 14 amino acids. Germline V gene sequence: CDR1 SGHRS, CDR2 YFSETQ. The CDR3 protein is CASSFQGASNEQFF. The CDR3 DNA reads TGCGCCAGCAGCTTCCAGGGGGCTTCAAATGAGCAGTTCTTC. Using reference TRBV5-1 and TRBJ2-1 for the parts outside the CDR3, the full variable domain is KAGVTQTPRYLIKTRGQQVTLSCSPISGHRSVSWYQQTPGQGLQFLFEYFSETQRNKGNFPGRFSGRQFSNSRSEMNVSTLELGDSALYLCASSFQGASNEQFFGPGTRLTVL.

J is TRBJ2-1 and V is TRBV5-1; 10 nucleotides align to TRBD1. The V segment lost 8 bases and the J segment 10 bases; nucleotides outside the gene matches: 6. The CDR3 contains 12 residues. From germline, CDR1 is SGHRS and CDR2 YFSETQ. CDR3 nucleotide sequence: TGCGCCAGTGAGGACAGGGGGGGCGAGCAGTTCTTC. This sequence encodes CASEDRGGEQFF.

The gene calls are TRBV7-9 and TRBJ2-5; D not certain. Germline assignment: CDR1 SEHNR and CDR2 FQNEAQ (reference sequence). Between the trimmed V and J ends, which lost 8 bases and 9 bases, there was a span of 13 bases. The CDR3 runs 11 residues. As DNA, the CDR3 is TGTGCCAGCTCCCTAGACGAGTCCCAGTACTTC. The encoded protein is CASSLDESQYF. Variable domain in full (rest from reference TRBV7-9 and TRBJ2-5): DTGVSQNPRHKITKRGQNVTFRCDPISEHNRLYWYRQTLGQGPEFLTYFQNEAQLEKSRLLSDRFSAERPKGSFSTLEIQRTEQGDSAMYLCASSLDESQYFGPGTRLLVL.

The rearrangement joins TRBV7-9 to TRBJ1-2, with D possibly being TRBD1 (5 bases). Germline-derived CDR1 and CDR2 are SEHNR and FQNEAQ (reference sequence). V was shortened by 5 bases and J by 6 bases, with 10 bases between the two germline ends. The CDR3 is 12 residues long. CDR3 coding DNA: TGTGCCAGCAGCCCCCGGACAAATGGCTACACCTTC. The encoded protein is CASSPRTNGYTF.

The rearrangement joins TRBV20-1 to TRBJ2-4, with D tentatively TRBD2 (6 bases). V lost 8 bases and J lost 0, with 17 bases in between. CDR1 is DFQATT, CDR2 SNEGSKA, per germline (reference sequence). This CDR3 spans 15 amino acids. CDR3 in amino acids: CSCYAAGLAKNIQYF. The CDR3 DNA is TGCAGTTGCTATGCGGCGGGATTAGCCAAAAACATTCAGTACTTC.